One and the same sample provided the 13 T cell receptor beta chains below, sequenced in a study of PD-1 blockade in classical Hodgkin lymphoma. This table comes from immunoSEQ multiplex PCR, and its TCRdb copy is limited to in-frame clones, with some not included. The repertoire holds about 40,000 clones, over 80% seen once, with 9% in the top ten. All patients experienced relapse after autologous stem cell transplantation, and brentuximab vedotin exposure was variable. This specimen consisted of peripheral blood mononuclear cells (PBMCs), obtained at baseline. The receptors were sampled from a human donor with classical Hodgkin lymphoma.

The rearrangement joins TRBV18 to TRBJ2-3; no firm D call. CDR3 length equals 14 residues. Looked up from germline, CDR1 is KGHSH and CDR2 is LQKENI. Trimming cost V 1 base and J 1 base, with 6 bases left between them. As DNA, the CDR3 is TGTGCCAGCTCACCACTCGAGGGCACAGATACGCAGTATTTT. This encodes CASSPLEGTDTQYF.

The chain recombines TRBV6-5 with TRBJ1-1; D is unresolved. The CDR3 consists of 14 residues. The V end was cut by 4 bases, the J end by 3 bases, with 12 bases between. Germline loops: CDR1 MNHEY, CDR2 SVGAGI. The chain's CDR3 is CASSSYGRDTEAFF. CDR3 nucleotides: TGTGCCAGCAGTTCTTACGGGCGCGACACTGAAGCTTTCTTT.

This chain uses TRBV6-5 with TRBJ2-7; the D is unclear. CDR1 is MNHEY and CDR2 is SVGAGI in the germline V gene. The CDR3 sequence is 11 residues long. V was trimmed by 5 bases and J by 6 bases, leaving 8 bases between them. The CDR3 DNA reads TGTGCCAGCAGTGAACACCTCGAGCAGTACTTC. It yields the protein CASSEHLEQYF.

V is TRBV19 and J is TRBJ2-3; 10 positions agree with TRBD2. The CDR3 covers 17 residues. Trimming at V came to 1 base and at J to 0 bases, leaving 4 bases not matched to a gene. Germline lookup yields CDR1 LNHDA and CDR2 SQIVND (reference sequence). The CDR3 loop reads CASSIAGTSASTDTQYF. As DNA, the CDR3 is TGTGCCAGTAGTATAGCGGGGACTAGCGCTAGCACAGATACGCAGTATTTT.

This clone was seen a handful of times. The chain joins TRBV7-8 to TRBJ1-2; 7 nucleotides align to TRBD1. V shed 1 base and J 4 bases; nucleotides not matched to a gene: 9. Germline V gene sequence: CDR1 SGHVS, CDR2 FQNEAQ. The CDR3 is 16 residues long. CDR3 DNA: TGTGCCAGCAGCTTAGACCCCGGGACAGCCGCCTATGGCTACACCTTC. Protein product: CASSLDPGTAAYGYTF.

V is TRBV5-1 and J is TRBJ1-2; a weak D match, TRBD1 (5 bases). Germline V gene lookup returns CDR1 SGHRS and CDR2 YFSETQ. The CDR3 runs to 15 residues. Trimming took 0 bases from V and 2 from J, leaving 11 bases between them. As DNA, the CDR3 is TGCGCCAGCAGCTTGGCTATGGGGGAAAACTATGGCTACACCTTC. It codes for CASSLAMGENYGYTF.

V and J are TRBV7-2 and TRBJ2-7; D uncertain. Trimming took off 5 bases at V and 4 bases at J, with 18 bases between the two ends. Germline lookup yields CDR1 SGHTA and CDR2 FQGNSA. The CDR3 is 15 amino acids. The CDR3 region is CASSLDTGQGYEQYF. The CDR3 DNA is TGTGCCAGCAGCCTCGACACCGGCCAAGGGTACGAGCAGTACTTC.

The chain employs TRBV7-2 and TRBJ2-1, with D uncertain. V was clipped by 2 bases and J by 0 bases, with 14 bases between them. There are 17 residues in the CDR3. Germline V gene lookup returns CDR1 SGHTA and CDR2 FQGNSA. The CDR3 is CASSLWSGPGSYNEQFF. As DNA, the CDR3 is TGTGCCAGCAGCTTATGGTCCGGGCCAGGCTCCTACAATGAGCAGTTCTTC.

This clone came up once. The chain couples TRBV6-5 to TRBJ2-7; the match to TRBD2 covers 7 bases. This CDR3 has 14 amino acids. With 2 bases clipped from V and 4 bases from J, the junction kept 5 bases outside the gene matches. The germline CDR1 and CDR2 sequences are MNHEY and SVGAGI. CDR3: CASSYLPSGYEQYF. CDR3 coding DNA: TGTGCCAGCAGTTACCTACCTAGCGGATACGAGCAGTACTTC.

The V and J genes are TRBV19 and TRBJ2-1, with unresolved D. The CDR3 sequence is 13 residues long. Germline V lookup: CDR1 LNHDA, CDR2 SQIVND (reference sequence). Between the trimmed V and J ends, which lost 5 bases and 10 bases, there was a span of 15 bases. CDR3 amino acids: CASSPAIPEEQFF. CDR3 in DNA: TGTGCCAGTAGTCCCGCCATTCCGGAGGAGCAGTTCTTC.

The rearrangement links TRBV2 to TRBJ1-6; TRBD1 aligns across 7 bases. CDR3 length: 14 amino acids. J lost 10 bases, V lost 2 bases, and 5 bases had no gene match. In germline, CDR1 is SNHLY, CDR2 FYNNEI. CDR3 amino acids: CASSEIAGGSPLHF. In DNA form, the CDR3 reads TGTGCCAGCAGTGAAATAGCAGGGGGATCACCCCTCCACTTT.

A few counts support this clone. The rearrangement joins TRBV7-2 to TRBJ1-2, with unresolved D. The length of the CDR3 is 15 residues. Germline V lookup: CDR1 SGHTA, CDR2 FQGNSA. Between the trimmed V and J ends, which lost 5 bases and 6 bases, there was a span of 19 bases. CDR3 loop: CASSPRRADEDGYTF. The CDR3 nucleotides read TGTGCCAGCAGCCCACGGCGGGCAGACGAAGATGGCTACACCTTC. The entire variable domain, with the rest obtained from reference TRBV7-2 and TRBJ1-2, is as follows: GAGVSQSPSNKVTEKGKDVELRCDPISGHTALYWYRQSLGQGLEFLIYFQGNSAPDKSGLPSDRFSAERTGGSVSTLTIQRTQQEDSAVYLCASSPRRADEDGYTFGSGTRLTVV.

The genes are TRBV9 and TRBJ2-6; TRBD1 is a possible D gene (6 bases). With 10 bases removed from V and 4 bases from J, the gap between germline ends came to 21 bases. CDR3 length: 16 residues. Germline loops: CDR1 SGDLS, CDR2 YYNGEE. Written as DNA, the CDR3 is TGTGCCGATCGAAACAGGGTGGTTTTAGGGGCCAACGTCCTGACTTTC. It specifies CADRNRVVLGANVLTF. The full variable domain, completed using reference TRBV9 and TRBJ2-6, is DSGVTQTPKHLITATGQRVTLRCSPRSGDLSVYWYQQSLDQGLQFLIQYYNGEERAKGNILERFSAQQFPDLHSELNLSSLELGDSALYFCADRNRVVLGANVLTFGAGSRLTVL.